What follows describes a single T cell receptor (beta chain). This sample was taken from a study of blood T cell repertoires in COVID-19. On the study more broadly: From the United States, Italy and Spain came samples of acute and convalescent COVID-19. PBMCs, B-cell-depleted T cells, or T cells provided the cDNA or gDNA that made up the material.

CDR3 size: 14 residues. V was trimmed by 3 bases and J by 0 bases, leaving 7 bases between them. Germline values: CDR1 SGHRS, CDR2 YFSETQ. Per the original methods: Reference gene primer amplification in the assay estimated nucleated cell counts. Profiled with immunoSEQ multiplex PCR; TCRdb holds only in-frame clones, not every one. For V, J and clone size, that table is used; D and trimming come from the DNA. The sample has 97,000 or so clones; approximately 91% are singletons. Sequencing was carried out using peripheral blood. This receptor was taken from a man younger than 30 with acute or convalescent COVID-19. The V gene is TRBV5-1, the J gene TRBJ2-1; D unclear. The DNA for the CDR3 is TGCGCCAGCAGCTGGGCAAGCTCCTACAATGAGCAGTTCTTC. Amino acids: CASSWASSYNEQFF.